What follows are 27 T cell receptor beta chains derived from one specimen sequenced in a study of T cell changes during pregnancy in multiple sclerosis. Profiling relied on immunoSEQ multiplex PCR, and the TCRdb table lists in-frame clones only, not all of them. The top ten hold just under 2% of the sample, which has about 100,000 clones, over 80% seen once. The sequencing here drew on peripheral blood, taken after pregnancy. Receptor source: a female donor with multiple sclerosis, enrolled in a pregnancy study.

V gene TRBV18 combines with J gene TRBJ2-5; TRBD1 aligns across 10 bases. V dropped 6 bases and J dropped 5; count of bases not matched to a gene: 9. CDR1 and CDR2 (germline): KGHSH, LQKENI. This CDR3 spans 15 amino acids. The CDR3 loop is CASSPRQGAVETQYF. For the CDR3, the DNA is TGTGCCAGCTCCCCCCGACAGGGGGCAGTGGAGACCCAGTACTTC.

CDR3 amino acids: CASSADSNYGYTF. The CDR3 region has the DNA TGTGCCAGTAGTGCTGACAGCAACTATGGCTACACCTTC. The chain links TRBV19 to TRBJ1-2; D possibly corresponds to TRBD1 (5 bases). CDR3 length equals 13 residues. Germline V gene data show CDR1 as LNHDA and CDR2 as SQIVND (reference sequence). V was pared by 5 bases and J by 2 bases, with 9 bases between.

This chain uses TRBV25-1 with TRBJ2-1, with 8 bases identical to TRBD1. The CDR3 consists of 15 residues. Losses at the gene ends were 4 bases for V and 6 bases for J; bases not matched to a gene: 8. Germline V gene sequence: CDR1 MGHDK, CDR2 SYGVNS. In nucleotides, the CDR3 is TGTGCCAGCAGTGGGTTCACGACAGGGGTCAATGAGCAGTTCTTC. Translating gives CASSGFTTGVNEQFF. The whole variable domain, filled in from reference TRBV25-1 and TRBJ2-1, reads EADIYQTPRYLVIGTGKKITLECSQTMGHDKMYWYQQDPGMELHLIHYSYGVNSTEKGDLSSESTVSRIRTEHFPLTLESARPSHTSQYLCASSGFTTGVNEQFFGPGTRLTVL.

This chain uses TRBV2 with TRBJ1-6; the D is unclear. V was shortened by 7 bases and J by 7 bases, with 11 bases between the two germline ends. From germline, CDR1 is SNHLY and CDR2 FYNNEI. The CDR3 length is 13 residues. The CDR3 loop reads CASMGRRNSPLHF. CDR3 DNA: TGTGCCAGCATGGGGAGGAGAAATTCACCCCTCCACTTT. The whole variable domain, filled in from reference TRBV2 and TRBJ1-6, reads EPEVTQTPSHQVTQMGQEVILRCVPISNHLYFYWYRQILGQKVEFLVSFYNNEISEKSEIFDDQFSVERPDGSNFTLKIRSTKLEDSAMYFCASMGRRNSPLHFGNGTRLTVT.

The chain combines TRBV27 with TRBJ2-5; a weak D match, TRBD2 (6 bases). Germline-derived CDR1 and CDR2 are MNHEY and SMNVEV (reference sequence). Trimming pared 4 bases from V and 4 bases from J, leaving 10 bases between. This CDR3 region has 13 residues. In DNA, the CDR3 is TGTGCCAGCAGTTATGCGGGACTAGAGACCCAGTACTTC. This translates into CASSYAGLETQYF.

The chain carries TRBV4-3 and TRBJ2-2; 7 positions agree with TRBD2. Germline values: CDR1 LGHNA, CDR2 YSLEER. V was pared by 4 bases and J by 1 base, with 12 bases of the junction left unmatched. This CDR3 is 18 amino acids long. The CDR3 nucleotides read TGCGCCAGCAGCCCAAAACCGGCTAGCGGACAGAACACCGGGGAGCTGTTTTTT. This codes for CASSPKPASGQNTGELFF.

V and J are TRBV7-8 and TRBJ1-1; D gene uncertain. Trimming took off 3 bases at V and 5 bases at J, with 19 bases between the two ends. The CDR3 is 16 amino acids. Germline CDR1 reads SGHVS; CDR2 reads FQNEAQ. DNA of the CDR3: TGTGCCAGCAGCTTTGTTCGTGACCGCGGGAGGACTGAAGCTTTCTTT. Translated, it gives CASSFVRDRGRTEAFF.

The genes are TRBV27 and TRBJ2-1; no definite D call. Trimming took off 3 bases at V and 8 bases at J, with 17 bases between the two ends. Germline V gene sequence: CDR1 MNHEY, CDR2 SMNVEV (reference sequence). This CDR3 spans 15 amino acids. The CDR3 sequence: CASSFARIPLDEQFF. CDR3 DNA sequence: TGTGCCAGCAGTTTCGCGCGAATACCCTTGGATGAGCAGTTCTTC.

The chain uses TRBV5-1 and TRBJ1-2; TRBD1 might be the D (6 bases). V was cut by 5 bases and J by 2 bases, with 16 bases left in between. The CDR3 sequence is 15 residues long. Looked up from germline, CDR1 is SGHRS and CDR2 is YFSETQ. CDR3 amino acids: CASSHGGGSNYGYTF. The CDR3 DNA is TGCGCCAGCAGTCATGGTGGGGGCTCCAACTATGGCTACACCTTC.

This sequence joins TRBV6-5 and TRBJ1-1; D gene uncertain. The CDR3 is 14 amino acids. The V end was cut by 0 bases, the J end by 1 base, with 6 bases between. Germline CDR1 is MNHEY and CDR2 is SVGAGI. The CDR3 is CASSYSRGNTEAFF. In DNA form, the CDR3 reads TGTGCCAGCAGTTACTCCCGGGGGAACACTGAAGCTTTCTTT.

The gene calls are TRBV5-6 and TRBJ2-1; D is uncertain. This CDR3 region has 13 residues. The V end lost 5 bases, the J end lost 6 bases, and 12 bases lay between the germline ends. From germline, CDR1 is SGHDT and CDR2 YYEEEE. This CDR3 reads CASSPSPTNEQFF. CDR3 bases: TGTGCCAGCAGTCCTAGTCCAACCAATGAGCAGTTCTTC.

CDR3 sequence reads: CASSATSGRAMAGELFF. The CDR3 coding sequence is TGCGCCAGCAGCGCGACTAGCGGGAGGGCCATGGCCGGGGAGCTGTTTTTT. J is TRBJ2-2 and V is TRBV5-1; 14 bases line up with TRBD2. CDR3 length: 17 residues. CDR1 is SGHRS, CDR2 YFSETQ, per germline. The V gene end was trimmed by 4 bases and the J gene end by 6 bases; junction bases not matched to a gene: 8.

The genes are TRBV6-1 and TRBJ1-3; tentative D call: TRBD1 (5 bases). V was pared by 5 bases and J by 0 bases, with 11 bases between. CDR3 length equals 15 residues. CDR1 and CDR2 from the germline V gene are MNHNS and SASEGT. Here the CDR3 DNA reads TGTGCCAGCAGTACTGAACAGGCCTCTGGAAACACCATATATTTT. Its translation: CASSTEQASGNTIYF.

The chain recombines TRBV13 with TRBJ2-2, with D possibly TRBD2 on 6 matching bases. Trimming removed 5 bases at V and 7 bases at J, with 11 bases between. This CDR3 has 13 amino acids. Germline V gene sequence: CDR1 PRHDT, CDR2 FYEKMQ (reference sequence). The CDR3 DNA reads TGTGCCAGCAGCGGGGAGGAGGTCGGGGAGCTGTTTTTT. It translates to CASSGEEVGELFF.

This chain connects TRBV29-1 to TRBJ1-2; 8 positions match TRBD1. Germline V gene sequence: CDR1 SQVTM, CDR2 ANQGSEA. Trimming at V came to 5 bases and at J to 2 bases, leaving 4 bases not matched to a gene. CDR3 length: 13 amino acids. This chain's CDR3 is CSVSGQGNYGYTF. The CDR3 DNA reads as TGCAGCGTTTCAGGACAGGGAAACTATGGCTACACCTTC.

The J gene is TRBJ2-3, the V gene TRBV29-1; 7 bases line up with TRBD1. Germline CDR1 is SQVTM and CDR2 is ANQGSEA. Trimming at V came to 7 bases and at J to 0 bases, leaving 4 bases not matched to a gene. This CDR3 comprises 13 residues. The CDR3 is CSAVQGSTDTQYF. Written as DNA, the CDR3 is TGCAGCGCAGTACAGGGGAGCACAGATACGCAGTATTTT.

The CDR3 DNA is TGTGCCAGCAGCGTCTCTCAGGTGCAGGGGTTAAACTATGGCTACACCTTC. Its protein product is CASSVSQVQGLNYGYTF. The rearrangement links TRBV9 to TRBJ1-2; perhaps TRBD1 as D (6 bases). The CDR3 totals 17 residues. The germline V gene has CDR1 SGDLS and CDR2 YYNGEE. V shed 2 bases and J shed 2 bases, with 19 bases lying between them.

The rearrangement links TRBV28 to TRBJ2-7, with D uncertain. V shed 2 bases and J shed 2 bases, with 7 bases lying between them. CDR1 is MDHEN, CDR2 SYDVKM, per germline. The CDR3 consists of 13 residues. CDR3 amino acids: CASSLGPPYEQYF. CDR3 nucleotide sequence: TGTGCCAGCAGTTTAGGGCCCCCCTACGAGCAGTACTTC.

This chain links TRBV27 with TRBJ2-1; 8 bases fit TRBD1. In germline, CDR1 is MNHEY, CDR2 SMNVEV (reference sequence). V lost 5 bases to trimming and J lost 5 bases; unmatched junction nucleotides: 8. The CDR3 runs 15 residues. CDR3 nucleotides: TGTGCCAGCAGTGGTATAGGGACAGGCAACAATGAGCAGTTCTTC. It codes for CASSGIGTGNNEQFF.

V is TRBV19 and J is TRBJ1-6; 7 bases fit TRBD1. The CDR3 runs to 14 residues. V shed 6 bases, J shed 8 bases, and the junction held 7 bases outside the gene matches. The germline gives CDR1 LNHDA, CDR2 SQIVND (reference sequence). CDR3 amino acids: CASRKDRWDSPLHF. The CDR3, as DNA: TGTGCCAGTAGGAAGGACAGGTGGGATTCACCCCTCCACTTT.

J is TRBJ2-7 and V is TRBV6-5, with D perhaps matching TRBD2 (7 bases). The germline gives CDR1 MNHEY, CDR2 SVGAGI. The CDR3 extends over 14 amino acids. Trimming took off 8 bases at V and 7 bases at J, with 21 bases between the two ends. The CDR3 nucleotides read TGTGCCAGCTGGGGGGGCGGGAGAAGAGAAGAGCAGTACTTC. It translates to CASWGGGRREEQYF.

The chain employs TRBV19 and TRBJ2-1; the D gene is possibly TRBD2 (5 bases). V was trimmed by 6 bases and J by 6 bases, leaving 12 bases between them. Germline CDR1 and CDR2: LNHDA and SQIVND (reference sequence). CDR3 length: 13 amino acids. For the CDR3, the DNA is TGTGCCAGTAGGATGGGAGTGCTCAATGAGCAGTTCTTC. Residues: CASRMGVLNEQFF.

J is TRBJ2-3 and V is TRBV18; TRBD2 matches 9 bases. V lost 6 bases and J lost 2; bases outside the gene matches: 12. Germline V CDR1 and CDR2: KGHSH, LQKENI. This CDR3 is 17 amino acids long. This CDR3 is CASSPGLAEESTDTQYF. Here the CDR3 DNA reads TGTGCCAGCTCGCCGGGACTAGCAGAAGAATCCACAGATACGCAGTATTTT.

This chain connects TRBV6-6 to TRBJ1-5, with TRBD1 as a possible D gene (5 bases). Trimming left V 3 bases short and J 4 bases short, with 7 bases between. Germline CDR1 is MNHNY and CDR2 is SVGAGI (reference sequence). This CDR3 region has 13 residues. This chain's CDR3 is CASSYAGNQPQHF. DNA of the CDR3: TGTGCCAGCAGTTATGCAGGGAATCAGCCCCAGCATTTT.

CDR3 protein: CASSLIAEGDEQFF. CDR3 DNA: TGTGCCAGCAGCTTAATAGCGGAAGGGGATGAGCAGTTCTTC. This chain links TRBV7-9 with TRBJ2-1; D might be TRBD2 (6 bases). Germline V gene data show CDR1 as SEHNR and CDR2 as FQNEAQ (reference sequence). The CDR3 runs 14 residues. V was clipped by 2 bases and J by 8 bases, with 13 bases between them.

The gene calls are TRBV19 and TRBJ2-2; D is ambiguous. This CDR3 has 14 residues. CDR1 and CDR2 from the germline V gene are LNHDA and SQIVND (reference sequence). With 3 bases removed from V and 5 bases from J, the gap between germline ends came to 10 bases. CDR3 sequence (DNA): TGTGCCAGTAGTATCCAACGGGTTACCGGGGAGCTGTTTTTT. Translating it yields CASSIQRVTGELFF.

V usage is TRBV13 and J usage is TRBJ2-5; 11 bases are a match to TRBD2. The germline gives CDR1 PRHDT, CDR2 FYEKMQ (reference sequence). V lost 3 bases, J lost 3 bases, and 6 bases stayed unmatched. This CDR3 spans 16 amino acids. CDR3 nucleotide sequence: TGTGCCAGCAGCTTCAATCTAGCGGGAGGAGAAGAGACCCAGTACTTC. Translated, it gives CASSFNLAGGEETQYF.